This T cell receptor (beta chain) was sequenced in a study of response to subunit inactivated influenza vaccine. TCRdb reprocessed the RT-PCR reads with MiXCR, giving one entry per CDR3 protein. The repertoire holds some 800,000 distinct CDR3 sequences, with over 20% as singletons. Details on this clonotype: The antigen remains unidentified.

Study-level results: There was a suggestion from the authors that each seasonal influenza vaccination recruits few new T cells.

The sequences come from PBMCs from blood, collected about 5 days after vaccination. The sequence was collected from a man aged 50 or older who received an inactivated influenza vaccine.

The CDR3 protein is CSVEDRGGPAYEQYF. CDR3 coding DNA: TGCAGCGTTGAAGATAGGGGGGGCCCCGCCTACGAGCAGTACTTC. The genes are TRBV29-1 and TRBJ2-7; TRBD2 might be the D (7 bases). The CDR3 totals 15 residues. The V gene's germline CDR1 is SQVTM and CDR2 ANQGSEA. V was cut by 0 bases and J by 2 bases, with 14 bases left in between.